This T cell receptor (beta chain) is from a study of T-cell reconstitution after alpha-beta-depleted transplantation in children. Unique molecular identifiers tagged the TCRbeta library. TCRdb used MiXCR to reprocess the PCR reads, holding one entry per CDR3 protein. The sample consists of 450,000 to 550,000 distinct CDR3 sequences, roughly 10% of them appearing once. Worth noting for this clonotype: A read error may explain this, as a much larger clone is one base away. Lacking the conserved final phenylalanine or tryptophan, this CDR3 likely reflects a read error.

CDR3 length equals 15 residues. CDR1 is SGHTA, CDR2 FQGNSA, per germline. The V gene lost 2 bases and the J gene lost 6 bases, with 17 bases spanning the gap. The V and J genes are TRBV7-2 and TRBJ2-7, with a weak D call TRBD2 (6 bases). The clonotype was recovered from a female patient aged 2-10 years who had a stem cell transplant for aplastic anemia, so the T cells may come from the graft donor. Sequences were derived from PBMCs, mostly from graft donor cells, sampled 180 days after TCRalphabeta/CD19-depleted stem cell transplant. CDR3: CASSLPLAGMGEQYL. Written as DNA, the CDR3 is TGTGCCAGCAGCTTACCATTGGCGGGAATGGGCGAGCAGTACTTG.